This entry lists 5 T cell receptor beta chains sequenced from one sample in a study of shared clonotypes between healthy human individuals. Some clones are missing from TCRdb's copy, which holds only in-frame ones; the method was immunoSEQ multiplex PCR. The repertoire includes hundreds of thousands of clones, around 79% of them detected once, and roughly 13% sits in the top ten. Sample: PBMCs. These receptors all stem from a middle-aged woman in good health. Some clones in this sample may be carry-over from other donors' samples.

J is TRBJ1-6 and V is TRBV7-9; tentative D call: TRBD1 (6 bases). There are 15 residues in the CDR3. Looked up from germline, CDR1 is SEHNR and CDR2 is FQNEAQ (reference sequence). Trimming took off 5 bases at V and 9 bases at J, with 17 bases between the two ends. CDR3 in amino acids: CASSLTGTSSSPLHF. The CDR3 DNA sequence: TGTGCCAGCAGCCTCACAGGGACCTCGAGTTCACCCCTCCACTTT.

V gene TRBV18 combines with J gene TRBJ2-7, with 7 positions matching TRBD1. CDR1 and CDR2 from the germline V gene are KGHSH and LQKENI. After removal of 2 bases from V and 6 bases from J, the junction contained 4 bases not matched to a gene. This CDR3 has 13 amino acids. CDR3 residues: CASSPFRDSEQYF. The CDR3 DNA reads TGTGCCAGCTCACCATTCCGGGACAGCGAGCAGTACTTC.

The chain's CDR3 is CASSTGLDPEQYF. CDR3 in DNA: TGTGCCAGCAGCACTGGACTAGACCCCGAGCAGTACTTC. The chain joins TRBV7-2 to TRBJ2-7; 7 nucleotides agree with TRBD2. With V trimmed by 5 bases and J by 6 bases, 7 bases remained unmatched. The germline gives CDR1 SGHTA, CDR2 FQGNSA. The CDR3 is made up of 13 amino acids.

The chain couples TRBV7-8 to TRBJ2-5; the D is unclear. The CDR3 has 14 amino acids. Between the trimmed V and J ends, which lost 2 bases and 1 base, there was a span of 8 bases. Germline lookup yields CDR1 SGHVS and CDR2 FQNEAQ. The CDR3, as DNA: TGTGCCAGCAGCTTACGCATGCTCCAAGAGACCCAGTACTTC. Amino acids: CASSLRMLQETQYF.

V gene TRBV5-1 combines with J gene TRBJ2-3; no definite D call. Deletions cut 0 bases from V and 6 bases from J, with 11 bases between. Germline values: CDR1 SGHRS, CDR2 YFSETQ. The CDR3 extends over 14 amino acids. The CDR3 sequence: CASSLASVGDTQYF. The CDR3 coding sequence is TGCGCCAGCAGCTTGGCCAGTGTCGGGGATACGCAGTATTTT.